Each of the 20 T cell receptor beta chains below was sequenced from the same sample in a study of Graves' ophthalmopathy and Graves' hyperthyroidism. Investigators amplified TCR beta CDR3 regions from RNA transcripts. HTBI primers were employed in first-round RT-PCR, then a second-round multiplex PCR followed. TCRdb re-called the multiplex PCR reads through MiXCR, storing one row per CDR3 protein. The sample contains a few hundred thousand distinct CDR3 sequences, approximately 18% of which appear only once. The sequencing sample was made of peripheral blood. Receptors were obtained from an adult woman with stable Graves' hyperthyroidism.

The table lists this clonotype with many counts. CDR3 bases: TGTGCCTGGAGTCTCGGGGGTTCCTACGAGCAGTACTTC. Its protein product is CAWSLGGSYEQYF. The rearrangement joins TRBV30 to TRBJ2-7; possible D gene TRBD2, 6 bases. Germline lookup yields CDR1 GTSNPN and CDR2 SVGIG (reference sequence). CDR3 length: 13 amino acids. V was shortened by 2 bases and J by 1 base, with 9 bases between the two germline ends.

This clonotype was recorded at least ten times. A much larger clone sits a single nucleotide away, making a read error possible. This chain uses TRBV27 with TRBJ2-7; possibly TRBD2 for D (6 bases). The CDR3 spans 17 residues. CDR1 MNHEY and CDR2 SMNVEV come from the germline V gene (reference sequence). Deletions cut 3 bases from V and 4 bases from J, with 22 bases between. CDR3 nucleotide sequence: TGTGCCAGCAGTTTTGGGAGGTCAACAGGCGATCCATACGAGCAGTACTTC. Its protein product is CASSFGRSTGDPYEQYF.

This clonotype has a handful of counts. CDR3 sequence (DNA): TGTGCCTGGAGTGGCCCTAGGACAGGAACCCTCTACGAGCAGTACTTC. Protein sequence: CAWSGPRTGTLYEQYF. The rearrangement joins TRBV30 to TRBJ2-7; 7 bases are shared with TRBD1. The V segment lost 1 base and the J segment 3 bases; nucleotides outside the gene matches: 12. CDR1 and CDR2 (germline): GTSNPN, SVGIG (reference sequence). CDR3 size: 16 residues.

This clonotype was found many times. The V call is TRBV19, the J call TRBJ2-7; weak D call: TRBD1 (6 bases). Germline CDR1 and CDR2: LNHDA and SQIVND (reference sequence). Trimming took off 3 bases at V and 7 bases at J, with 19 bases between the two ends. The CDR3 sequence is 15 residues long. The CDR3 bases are TGTGCCAGTAGTATGGCTGGGGCAGGGGCTGGGGAGCAGTACTTC. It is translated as CASSMAGAGAGEQYF. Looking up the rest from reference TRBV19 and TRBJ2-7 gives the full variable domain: DGGITQSPKYLFRKEGQNVTLSCEQNLNHDAMYWYRQDPGQGLRLIYYSQIVNDFQKGDIAEGYSVSREKKESFPLTVTSAQKNPTAFYLCASSMAGAGAGEQYFGPGTRLTVT.

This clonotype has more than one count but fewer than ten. CDR3 sequence reads: CASSFSSNRGLAGELFF. CDR3 DNA sequence: TGTGCCAGCAGCTTTTCGTCTAACCGGGGACTAGCCGGGGAGCTGTTTTTT. The chain links TRBV5-4 to TRBJ2-2, with TRBD2 matching 8 bases. Trimming cost V 2 bases and J 6 bases; bases outside gene matches: 12. Germline V lookup: CDR1 SGHNT, CDR2 YYREEE (reference sequence). The CDR3 has 17 residues.

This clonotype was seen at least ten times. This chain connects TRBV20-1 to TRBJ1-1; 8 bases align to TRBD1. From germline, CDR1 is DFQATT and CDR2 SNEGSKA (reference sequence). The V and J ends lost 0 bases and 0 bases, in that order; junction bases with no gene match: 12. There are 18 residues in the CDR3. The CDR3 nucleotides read TGCAGTGCTAGAGATTCCTGGGGACAGGTCTTCATGAACACTGAAGCTTTCTTT. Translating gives CSARDSWGQVFMNTEAFF.

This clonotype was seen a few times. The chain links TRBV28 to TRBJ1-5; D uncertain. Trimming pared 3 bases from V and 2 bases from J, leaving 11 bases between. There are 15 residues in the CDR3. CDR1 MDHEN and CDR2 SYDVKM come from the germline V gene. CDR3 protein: CASSFRRMGNQPQHF. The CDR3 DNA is TGTGCCAGCAGTTTTAGGCGTATGGGCAATCAGCCCCAGCATTTT. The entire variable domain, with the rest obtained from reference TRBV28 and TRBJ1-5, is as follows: DVKVTQSSRYLVKRTGEKVFLECVQDMDHENMFWYRQDPGLGLRLIYFSYDVKMKEKGDIPEGYSVSREKKERFSLILESASTNQTSMYLCASSFRRMGNQPQHFGDGTRLSIL.

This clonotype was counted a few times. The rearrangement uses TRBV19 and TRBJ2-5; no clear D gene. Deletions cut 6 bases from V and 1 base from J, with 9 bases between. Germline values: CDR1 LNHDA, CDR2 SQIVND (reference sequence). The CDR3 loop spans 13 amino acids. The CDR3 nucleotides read TGTGCCAGTAGCAGGAACCTCCAAGAGACCCAGTACTTC. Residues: CASSRNLQETQYF.

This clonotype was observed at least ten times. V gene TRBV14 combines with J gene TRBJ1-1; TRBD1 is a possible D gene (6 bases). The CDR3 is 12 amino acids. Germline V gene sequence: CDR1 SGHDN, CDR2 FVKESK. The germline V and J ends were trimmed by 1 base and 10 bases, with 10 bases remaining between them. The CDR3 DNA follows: TGTGCCAGCAGCCAAGGTTGGGGGCGAGCTTTCTTT. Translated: CASSQGWGRAFF.

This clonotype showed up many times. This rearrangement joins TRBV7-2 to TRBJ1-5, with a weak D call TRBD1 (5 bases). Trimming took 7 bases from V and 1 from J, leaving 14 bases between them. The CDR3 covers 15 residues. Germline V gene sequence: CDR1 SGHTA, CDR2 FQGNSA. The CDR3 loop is CASTEVGESNQPQHF. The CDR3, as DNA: TGTGCCAGCACCGAAGTGGGGGAGAGCAATCAGCCCCAGCATTTT.

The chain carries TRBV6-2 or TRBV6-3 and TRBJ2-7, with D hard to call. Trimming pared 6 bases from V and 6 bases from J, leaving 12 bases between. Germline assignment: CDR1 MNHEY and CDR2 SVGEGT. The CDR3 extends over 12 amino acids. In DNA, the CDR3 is TGTGCCAGCAGGGCCCCCCCCGGCGAGCAGTACTTC. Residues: CASRAPPGEQYF.

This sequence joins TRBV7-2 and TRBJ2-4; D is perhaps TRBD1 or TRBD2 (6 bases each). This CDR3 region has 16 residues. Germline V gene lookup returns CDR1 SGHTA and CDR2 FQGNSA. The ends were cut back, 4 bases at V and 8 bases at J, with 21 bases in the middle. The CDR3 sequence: CASSSKTRGGGYIQYF. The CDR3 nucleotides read TGTGCCAGCAGCTCAAAGACCAGGGGAGGCGGTTACATTCAGTACTTC.

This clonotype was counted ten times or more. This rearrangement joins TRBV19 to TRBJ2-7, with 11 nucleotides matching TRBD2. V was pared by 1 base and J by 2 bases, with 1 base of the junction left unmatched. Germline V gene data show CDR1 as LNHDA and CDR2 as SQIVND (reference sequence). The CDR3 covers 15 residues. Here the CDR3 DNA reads TGTGCCAGTAGTATAGGACTAGCGGGGACCTACGAGCAGTACTTC. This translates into CASSIGLAGTYEQYF.

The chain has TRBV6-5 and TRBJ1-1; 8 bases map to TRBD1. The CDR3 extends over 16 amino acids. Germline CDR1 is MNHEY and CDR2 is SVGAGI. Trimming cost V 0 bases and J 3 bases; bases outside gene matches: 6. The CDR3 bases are TGTGCCAGCAGTTACTCCCGGACAGGGCAACACACTGAAGCTTTCTTT. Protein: CASSYSRTGQHTEAFF.

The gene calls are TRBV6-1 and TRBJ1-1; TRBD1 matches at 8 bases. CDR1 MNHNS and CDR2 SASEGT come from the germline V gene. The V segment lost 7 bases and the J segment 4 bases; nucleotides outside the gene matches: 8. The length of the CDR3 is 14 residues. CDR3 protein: CASTGQGRTTEAFF. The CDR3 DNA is TGTGCCAGCACAGGACAGGGTAGGACCACTGAAGCTTTCTTT.

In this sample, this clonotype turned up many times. The CDR3 sequence is CASSPGLAGAGGELFF. CDR3 nucleotide sequence: TGCGCCAGCAGCCCGGGACTAGCGGGAGCGGGCGGGGAGCTGTTTTTT. The rearrangement links TRBV5-1 to TRBJ2-2; TRBD2 aligns across 14 bases. This CDR3 has 16 residues. The ends lost 4 bases at V and 7 bases at J; junction bases unmatched: 6. Germline CDR1 reads SGHRS; CDR2 reads YFSETQ.

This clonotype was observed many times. CDR3 sequence: CAWSPDSNQPQHF. CDR3 DNA: TGTGCCTGGAGCCCTGACAGCAATCAGCCCCAGCATTTT. The chain employs TRBV30 and TRBJ1-5; D remains unclear. The V gene's germline CDR1 is GTSNPN and CDR2 SVGIG (reference sequence). The CDR3 has 13 amino acids. With 3 bases removed from V and 1 base from J, the gap between germline ends came to 7 bases.

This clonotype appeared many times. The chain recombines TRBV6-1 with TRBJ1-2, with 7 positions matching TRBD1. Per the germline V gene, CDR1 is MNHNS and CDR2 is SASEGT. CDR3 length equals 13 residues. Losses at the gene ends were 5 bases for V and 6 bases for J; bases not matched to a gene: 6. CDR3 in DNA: TGTGCCAGCAGTCTAACAGGGGCGGATGGCTACACCTTC. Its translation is CASSLTGADGYTF.

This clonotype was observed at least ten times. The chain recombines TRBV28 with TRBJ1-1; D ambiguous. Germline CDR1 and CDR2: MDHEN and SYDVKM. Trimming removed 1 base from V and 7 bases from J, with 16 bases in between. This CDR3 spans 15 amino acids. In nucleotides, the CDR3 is TGTGCCAGCAGTTTATCTATCCGGGGAGGCGGTGAAGCTTTCTTT. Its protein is CASSLSIRGGGEAFF.

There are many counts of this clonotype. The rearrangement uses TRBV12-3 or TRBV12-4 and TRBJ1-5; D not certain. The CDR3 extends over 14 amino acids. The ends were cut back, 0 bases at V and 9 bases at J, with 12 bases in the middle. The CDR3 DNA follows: TGTGCCAGCAGTTTAGCTGGGCGTGAGCGGCCCCAGCATTTT. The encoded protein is CASSLAGRERPQHF.